This TCR beta chain was profiled in a study of blood T cell repertoires in COVID-19. Looking at the study overall: From the United States, Italy and Spain came samples of acute and convalescent COVID-19. T cells, B-cell-depleted T cells, or PBMCs supplied cDNA or gDNA.

The CDR3 runs 14 residues. V was pared by 0 bases and J by 6 bases, with 8 bases between. From germline, CDR1 is SNHLY and CDR2 FYNNEI. This clone has just a few counts. Per the original methods: It was from reference gene primer amplification that nucleated cell counts were estimated. The data were produced by immunoSEQ multiplex PCR, yet TCRdb's version contains in-frame clones alone and is incomplete. V and J calls plus clone size are reproduced from that table; the DNA served to infer D and trimming. The repertoire includes over 65,000 clones, 86% of them detected once, and 27% sits in the top ten.

The chain uses TRBV2 and TRBJ2-2, with D possibly TRBD2 on 6 matching bases. Sequencing used peripheral blood. The clonotype comes from a man aged 45-65 years with active or convalescent COVID-19. The CDR3 loop reads CASSEARGAGELFF. CDR3 coding DNA: TGTGCCAGCAGTGAAGCGCGGGGAGCCGGGGAGCTGTTTTTT.